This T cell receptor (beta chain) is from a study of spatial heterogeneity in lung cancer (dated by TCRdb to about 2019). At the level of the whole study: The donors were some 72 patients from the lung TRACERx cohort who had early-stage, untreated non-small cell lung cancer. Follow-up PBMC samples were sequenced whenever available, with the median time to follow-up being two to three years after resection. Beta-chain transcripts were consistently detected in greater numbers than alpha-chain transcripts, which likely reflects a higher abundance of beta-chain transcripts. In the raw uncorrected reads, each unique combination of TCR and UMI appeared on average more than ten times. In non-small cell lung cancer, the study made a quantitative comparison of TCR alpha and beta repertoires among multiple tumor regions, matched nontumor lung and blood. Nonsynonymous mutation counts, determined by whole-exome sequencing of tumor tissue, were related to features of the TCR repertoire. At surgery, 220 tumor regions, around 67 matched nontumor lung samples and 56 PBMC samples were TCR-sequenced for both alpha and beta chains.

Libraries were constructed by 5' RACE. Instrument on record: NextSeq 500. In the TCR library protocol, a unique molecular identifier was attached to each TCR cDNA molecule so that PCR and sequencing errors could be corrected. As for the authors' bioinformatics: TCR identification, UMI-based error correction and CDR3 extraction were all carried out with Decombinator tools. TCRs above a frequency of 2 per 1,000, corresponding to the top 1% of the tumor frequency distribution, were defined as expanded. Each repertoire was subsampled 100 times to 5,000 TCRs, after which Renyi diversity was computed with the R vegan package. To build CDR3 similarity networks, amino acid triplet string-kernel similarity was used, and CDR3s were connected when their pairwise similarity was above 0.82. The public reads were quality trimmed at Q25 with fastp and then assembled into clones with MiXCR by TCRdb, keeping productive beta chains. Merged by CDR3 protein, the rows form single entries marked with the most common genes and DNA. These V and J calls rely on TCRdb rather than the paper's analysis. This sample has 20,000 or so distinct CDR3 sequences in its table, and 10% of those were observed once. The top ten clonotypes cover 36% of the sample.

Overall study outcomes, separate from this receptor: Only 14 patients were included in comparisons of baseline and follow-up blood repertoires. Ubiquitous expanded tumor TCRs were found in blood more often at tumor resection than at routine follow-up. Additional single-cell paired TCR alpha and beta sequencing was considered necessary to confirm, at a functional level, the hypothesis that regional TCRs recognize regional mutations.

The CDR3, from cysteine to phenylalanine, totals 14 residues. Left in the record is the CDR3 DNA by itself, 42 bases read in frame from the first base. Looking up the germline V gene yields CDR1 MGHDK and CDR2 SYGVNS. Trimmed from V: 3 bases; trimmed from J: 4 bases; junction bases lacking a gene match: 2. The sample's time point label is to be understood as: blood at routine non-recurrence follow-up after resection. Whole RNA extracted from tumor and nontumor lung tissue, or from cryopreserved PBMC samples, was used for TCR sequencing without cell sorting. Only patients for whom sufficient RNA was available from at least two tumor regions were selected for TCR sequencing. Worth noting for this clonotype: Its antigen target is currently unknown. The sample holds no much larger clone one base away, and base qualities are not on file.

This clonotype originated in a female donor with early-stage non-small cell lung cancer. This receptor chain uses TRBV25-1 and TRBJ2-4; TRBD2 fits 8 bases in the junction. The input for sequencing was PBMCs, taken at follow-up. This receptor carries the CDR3 CASSDREGKNIQYF. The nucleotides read TGTGCCAGCAGTGATCGGGAGGGGAAAAACATTCAGTACTTC. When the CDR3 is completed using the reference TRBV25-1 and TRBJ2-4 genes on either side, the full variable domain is EADIYQTPRYLVIGTGKKITLECSQTMGHDKMYWYQQDPGMELHLIHYSYGVNSTEKGDLSSESTVSRIRTEHFPLTLESARPSHTSQYLCASSDREGKNIQYFGAGTRLSVL.